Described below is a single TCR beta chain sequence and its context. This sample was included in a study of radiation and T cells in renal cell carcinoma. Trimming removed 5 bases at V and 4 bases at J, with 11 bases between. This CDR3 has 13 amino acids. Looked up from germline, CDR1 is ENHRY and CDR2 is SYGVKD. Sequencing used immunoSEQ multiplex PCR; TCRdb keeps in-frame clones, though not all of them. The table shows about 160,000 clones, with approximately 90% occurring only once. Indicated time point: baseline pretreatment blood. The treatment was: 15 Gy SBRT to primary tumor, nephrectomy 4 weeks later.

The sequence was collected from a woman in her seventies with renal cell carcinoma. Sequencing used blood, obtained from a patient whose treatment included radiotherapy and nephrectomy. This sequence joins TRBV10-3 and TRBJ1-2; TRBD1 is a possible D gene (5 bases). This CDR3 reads CAISRDSTYGYTF. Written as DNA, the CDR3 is TGTGCCATCAGTAGAGACAGCACCTATGGCTACACCTTC.